Following are 17 T cell receptor beta chains from one sample sequenced in a study of cytomegalovirus exposure and HLA in healthy donors. 13 Jbeta primers and 60 Vbeta primers were used for the PCR. Using immunoSEQ multiplex PCR, the repertoire was profiled, and TCRdb retains in-frame clones only, with some absent. The data contain tens of thousands of clones, 60% to 80% of them singletons. Sequencing used PBMCs. These receptors came from a young woman in good health and CMV-seropositive.

This chain links TRBV4-2 with TRBJ1-4; perhaps TRBD1 as D (5 bases). Germline V gene sequence: CDR1 LGHNA, CDR2 YNFKEQ. V lost 4 bases and J 2 bases, leaving 14 bases between the germline ends. This CDR3 has 16 residues. CDR3 DNA sequence: TGTGCCAGCAGCCCGGGGGGAACGGAGACTAATGAAAAACTGTTTTTT. Amino acid sequence: CASSPGGTETNEKLFF.

The genes are TRBV7-6 and TRBJ2-5; TRBD2 is a possible D gene (7 bases). The CDR3 extends over 15 amino acids. The germline CDR1 and CDR2 sequences are SGHVS and FNYEAQ. The V gene lost 4 bases and the J gene lost 3 bases, with 15 bases spanning the gap. CDR3 bases: TGTGCCAGCAGCTGGGGAGGGGGAAGGGAAGAGACCCAGTACTTC. This encodes CASSWGGGREETQYF.

The CDR3 nucleotides are TGCAGTGCTAGAATTCGGGTAGGCTACACCTTC. Amino acid sequence: CSARIRVGYTF. The chain links TRBV20-1 to TRBJ1-2; D is uncertain. Looked up from germline, CDR1 is DFQATT and CDR2 is SNEGSKA (reference sequence). This CDR3 has 11 amino acids. V was clipped by 2 bases and J by 8 bases, with 9 bases between them.

CDR3 nucleotides: TGTGCCAGCTCACCTGGACAGGGGTTAACCTACGAGCAGTACTTC. Translation gives CASSPGQGLTYEQYF. The chain links TRBV18 to TRBJ2-7, with TRBD1 matching 9 bases. In germline, CDR1 is KGHSH, CDR2 LQKENI. The ends lost 3 bases at V and 2 bases at J; junction bases unmatched: 5. The CDR3 covers 15 residues.

The V gene is TRBV5-1, the J gene TRBJ1-4; unclear D gene. CDR1 SGHRS and CDR2 YFSETQ come from the germline V gene. V dropped 0 bases and J dropped 5 bases, with 8 bases sitting between them. The CDR3 has 14 amino acids. CDR3 loop: CASSLGLINEKLFF. In DNA, the CDR3 is TGCGCCAGCAGCTTGGGACTTATCAATGAAAAACTGTTTTTT.

V gene TRBV28 combines with J gene TRBJ1-2; 9 bases match TRBD1. Trimming removed 5 bases from V and 7 bases from J; junction bases left unmatched: 11. The CDR3 loop spans 15 amino acids. Looked up from germline, CDR1 is MDHEN and CDR2 is SYDVKM. CDR3 bases: TGTGCCAGCAGTCCACCGGGACAGGGAACAGGTGGCTACACCTTC. Translated: CASSPPGQGTGGYTF.

The chain recombines TRBV5-1 with TRBJ2-5; 16 nucleotides agree with TRBD2. Germline loops: CDR1 SGHRS, CDR2 YFSETQ. Losses at the gene ends were 4 bases for V and 5 bases for J; bases not matched to a gene: 8. The CDR3 extends over 17 amino acids. The CDR3 DNA is TGCGCCAGCAGCATGGGACTAGCGGGAGGGTACCTTGAGACCCAGTACTTC. Translated: CASSMGLAGGYLETQYF. Supplemented by reference TRBV5-1 and TRBJ2-5, the full variable domain reads KAGVTQTPRYLIKTRGQQVTLSCSPISGHRSVSWYQQTPGQGLQFLFEYFSETQRNKGNFPGRFSGRQFSNSRSEMNVSTLELGDSALYLCASSMGLAGGYLETQYFGPGTRLLVL.

The J gene is TRBJ1-1, the V gene TRBV5-4, with 9 bases aligning to TRBD1. CDR1 SGHNT and CDR2 YYREEE come from the germline V gene (reference sequence). The CDR3 totals 14 residues. The J segment lost 5 bases and the V segment lost 4 bases, leaving 6 bases of the junction unmatched. CDR3 protein: CASSHRTGATEAFF. The CDR3 nucleotides are TGTGCCAGCAGCCACCGGACAGGGGCGACTGAAGCTTTCTTT.

V is TRBV19 and J is TRBJ1-5, with D unclear. CDR3 length: 12 amino acids. V was pared by 3 bases and J by 4 bases, with 4 bases between. CDR1 LNHDA and CDR2 SQIVND come from the germline V gene (reference sequence). The CDR3 sequence is CASSIRNQPQHF. The CDR3 DNA reads as TGTGCCAGTAGTATCAGGAATCAGCCCCAGCATTTT.

The chain employs TRBV29-1 and TRBJ2-7; 7 nucleotides match TRBD1. Germline loops: CDR1 SQVTM, CDR2 ANQGSEA. With 4 bases clipped from V and 4 bases from J, the junction kept 7 bases outside the gene matches. The CDR3 contains 13 residues. CDR3 in amino acids: CSVGGTEMYEQYF. The DNA of the CDR3 is TGCAGCGTTGGGGGGACAGAAATGTACGAGCAGTACTTC.

The CDR3 DNA follows: TGTGCCAGCAGCCCGGTGGTTTGGACTGAAGCTTTCTTT. Translation: CASSPVVWTEAFF. The chain is built from TRBV7-6 and TRBJ1-1; D is uncertain. Deletions cut 5 bases from V and 5 bases from J, with 12 bases between. Germline V gives CDR1 SGHVS, CDR2 FNYEAQ. This CDR3 contains 13 residues.

V is TRBV5-4 and J is TRBJ2-7, with D maybe TRBD2 (6 bases). Germline-derived CDR1 and CDR2 are SGHNT and YYREEE (reference sequence). V dropped 4 bases and J dropped 3 bases, with 17 bases sitting between them. The CDR3 spans 15 residues. The CDR3 reads CASSPRWDSSYEQYF. The CDR3 DNA sequence: TGTGCCAGCAGCCCGAGGTGGGACTCCAGCTACGAGCAGTACTTC.

The CDR3 nucleotides read TGTGCCAGCGGGGACAGGGTATATTCGGGGAACTATGGCTACACCTTC. Translated, it gives CASGDRVYSGNYGYTF. The genes are TRBV9 and TRBJ1-2, with 9 bases that match TRBD1. Per germline, CDR1 SGDLS and CDR2 YYNGEE. V shed 7 bases and J 2 bases; nucleotides not matched to a gene: 12. This CDR3 contains 16 residues.

The chain recombines TRBV5-1 with TRBJ2-7; 8 positions match TRBD2. Germline V lookup: CDR1 SGHRS, CDR2 YFSETQ. The CDR3 has 14 residues. V lost 3 bases to trimming and J lost 7 bases; unmatched junction nucleotides: 9. The CDR3 loop reads CASSSPGGRREQYF. CDR3 sequence (DNA): TGCGCCAGCAGCTCCCCGGGGGGGCGGAGGGAGCAGTACTTC. The complete variable domain, with remaining parts taken from reference TRBV5-1 and TRBJ2-7, reads KAGVTQTPRYLIKTRGQQVTLSCSPISGHRSVSWYQQTPGQGLQFLFEYFSETQRNKGNFPGRFSGRQFSNSRSEMNVSTLELGDSALYLCASSSPGGRREQYFGPGTRLTVT.

The V call is TRBV6-5, the J call TRBJ1-1, with TRBD1 matching 8 bases. CDR1 MNHEY and CDR2 SVGAGI come from the germline V gene. Trimming took 6 bases from V and 8 from J; bases not matched to a gene: 5. CDR3 length: 12 amino acids. CDR3 bases: TGTGCCAGCAGCCGCGGACAGGGAGAAGCTTTCTTT. Translated: CASSRGQGEAFF.

The chain links TRBV7-9 to TRBJ1-4; a possible D gene is TRBD1 (6 bases). CDR3 length equals 14 residues. Trimming removed 3 bases at V and 7 bases at J, with 12 bases between. Germline V CDR1 and CDR2: SEHNR, FQNEAQ (reference sequence). This CDR3 is CASSLDRRTEKLFF. CDR3 nucleotide sequence: TGTGCCAGCAGCTTGGACAGACGGACTGAAAAACTGTTTTTT.

The chain has TRBV6-5 and TRBJ2-7, with a tentative D call TRBD2 (5 bases). V lost 8 bases and J 2 bases, leaving 16 bases between the germline ends. The CDR3 covers 14 residues. The germline V gene has CDR1 MNHEY and CDR2 SVGAGI. The CDR3 bases are TGTGCCAGCGGACTCCATTTTGAGACCTACGAGCAGTACTTC. It specifies CASGLHFETYEQYF.